This TCR beta chain stems from a study of blood T cells in healthy people across ages. V shed 4 bases and J 4 bases; nucleotides not matched to a gene: 9. Per the germline V gene, CDR1 is MNHEY and CDR2 is SVGAGI. The CDR3 loop spans 16 amino acids. This clonotype was seen a handful of times. Primed by a sample-barcoded 5' primer and a J-beta primer mix, a second PCR proceeded for about 6 to 11 cycles. TCRdb re-derived calls from the 5' RACE reads in MiXCR, one entry per CDR3 protein. The sample comprises roughly 500,000 distinct CDR3 sequences, approximately 25% of which are singletons, and approximately 10% rests with the top ten. The same sample was also used in a study of T cells of mothers and their children. As that study records: For each mother, over 8 million TCR beta CDR3 reads were obtained, and for each child, approximately 3 million. Whether related or unrelated, pairs show similar shaping of TCR recombination output by thymic selection. At a sensitivity of roughly 100 clones per million clonotypes, no persistent microchimeric T cell clones appeared.

The chain combines TRBV6-5 with TRBJ2-2, with 7 positions matching TRBD2. Sequencing was done on a sample of blood. The receptor was derived from a boy younger than 18 in good health. The CDR3 is CASSSISGKITGELFF. The CDR3 region has the DNA TGTGCCAGCAGTTCCATCAGCGGGAAAATCACCGGGGAGCTGTTTTTT.